These 31 T cell receptor beta chains share one sample of origin, sequenced in a study of CD8 T cells in Susac syndrome (dated by TCRdb to between 2017 and 2020). Receptors were amplified or captured by the immunoSEQ multiplex PCR assay. RNA was extracted using the RNeasy kit, and about 0.45 to 1 ug of the RNA was reverse transcribed with random hexamers. TCRdb reran the public reads through fastp at Q25 and MiXCR, keeping productive beta chains. Duplicate CDR3 protein sequences are folded into a single record with the most common DNA and genes. In all, the sample holds roughly 180,000 distinct CDR3 sequences, and 93% of those were seen once. The ten biggest clones cover around 0.1% of the sample. Material for sequencing was CD4+ T cells from PBMCs. The receptors were sampled from a human donor with multiple sclerosis.

This chain uses TRBV12-3 or TRBV12-4 with TRBJ2-4; TRBD2 aligns across 14 bases. The CDR3 totals 18 residues. V gave up 3 bases and J gave up 9 bases; unmatched junction bases: 13. The CDR3 DNA sequence: TGTGCCAGCAGTTTTAGGTGGAGACTAGCGGGAGGGCCAAGCATTCAGTACTTC. Translated, it gives CASSFRWRLAGGPSIQYF.

The V and J genes are TRBV2 and TRBJ1-1, with no clear D. Trimming cost V 6 bases and J 1 base, with 15 bases left between them. The CDR3 spans 15 residues. Germline V gives CDR1 SNHLY, CDR2 FYNNEI. The CDR3 region is CASSKNKGGNTEAFF. CDR3 nucleotide sequence: TGTGCCAGCAGCAAAAACAAGGGAGGGAACACTGAAGCTTTCTTT.

The chain combines TRBV7-2 with TRBJ2-3; perhaps TRBD1 as D (6 bases). This CDR3 has 14 residues. Germline V gene lookup returns CDR1 SGHTA and CDR2 FQGNSA. The germline V and J ends were trimmed by 2 bases and 6 bases, with 12 bases remaining between them. In DNA, the CDR3 is TGTGCCAGCAGCTTAAGGGGGAGTTGGGATACGCAGTATTTT. Translating gives CASSLRGSWDTQYF. Based on the CDR3 plus reference TRBV7-2 and TRBJ2-3, the full variable domain is GAGVSQSPSNKVTEKGKDVELRCDPISGHTALYWYRQSLGQGLEFLIYFQGNSAPDKSGLPSDRFSAERTGGSVSTLTIQRTQQEDSAVYLCASSLRGSWDTQYFGPGTRLTVL.

This clonotype was observed a single time. The V gene is TRBV2, the J gene TRBJ2-4, with D possibly being TRBD2 (6 bases). The CDR3 is made up of 13 amino acids. Between the trimmed V and J ends, which lost 4 bases and 8 bases, there was a span of 12 bases. Germline V lookup: CDR1 SNHLY, CDR2 FYNNEI. This chain's CDR3 is CASSGTTPYIQYF. The CDR3 nucleotides are TGTGCCAGCAGTGGGACTACCCCATACATTCAGTACTTC.

This clonotype has a single count. The J gene is TRBJ2-1, the V gene TRBV27; TRBD1 or TRBD2 may be the D gene (6 bases each). CDR1 is MNHEY, CDR2 SMNVEV, per germline (reference sequence). V gave up 4 bases and J gave up 8 bases, with 15 bases separating them. This CDR3 is 14 amino acids long. DNA of the CDR3: TGTGCCAGCAGTTCTCGGGGGCTGGTTGATGAGCAGTTCTTC. Amino acid sequence: CASSSRGLVDEQFF.

This chain links TRBV2 with TRBJ2-1; D is uncertain. Germline CDR1 and CDR2: SNHLY and FYNNEI. CDR3 size: 13 residues. Trimming took off 0 bases at V and 9 bases at J, with 9 bases between the two ends. CDR3 amino acids: CASSEAWNSEQFF. CDR3 nucleotides: TGTGCCAGCAGTGAAGCGTGGAACAGTGAGCAGTTCTTC.

The V and J genes are TRBV5-1 and TRBJ2-2; D gene unclear. Germline V CDR1 and CDR2: SGHRS, YFSETQ. V was cut by 5 bases and J by 4 bases, with 9 bases left in between. CDR3 length: 13 amino acids. The CDR3 reads CASRGQVTGELFF. The CDR3 nucleotides read TGCGCCAGCAGAGGGCAGGTCACCGGGGAGCTGTTTTTT.

V usage is TRBV7-3 and J usage is TRBJ2-7, with D tentatively TRBD1 or TRBD2 (6 bases each). The CDR3 loop spans 14 amino acids. Trimming stripped 3 bases from V and 3 bases from J, with 12 bases between. Per germline, CDR1 SGHTA and CDR2 FQGTGA. The CDR3 region is CASSLGGNSYEQYF. Here the CDR3 DNA reads TGTGCCAGCAGCTTGGGGGGCAACAGCTACGAGCAGTACTTC.

The chain is built from TRBV19 and TRBJ2-1; TRBD1 might be the D (6 bases). This CDR3 is 16 amino acids long. Trimming took off 0 bases at V and 4 bases at J, with 13 bases between the two ends. The V gene's germline CDR1 is LNHDA and CDR2 SQIVND (reference sequence). CDR3 bases: TGTGCCAGTAGTATAGATAATCAGGGGCCATACAATGAGCAGTTCTTC. This translates into CASSIDNQGPYNEQFF. The full variable domain, its missing parts supplied by reference TRBV19 and TRBJ2-1, is DGGITQSPKYLFRKEGQNVTLSCEQNLNHDAMYWYRQDPGQGLRLIYYSQIVNDFQKGDIAEGYSVSREKKESFPLTVTSAQKNPTAFYLCASSIDNQGPYNEQFFGPGTRLTVL.

V gene TRBV6-1 combines with J gene TRBJ2-6; D gene uncertain. The V and J ends lost 8 bases and 0 bases respectively, with 8 bases between them. The germline V gene encodes CDR1 MNHNS and CDR2 SASEGT. The CDR3 length is 14 residues. The chain's CDR3 is CASVRHSGANVLTF. CDR3 nucleotides: TGTGCCAGCGTACGGCACTCTGGGGCCAACGTCCTGACTTTC.

This sequence joins TRBV5-4 and TRBJ2-7; TRBD1 agrees at 7 bases. The J segment lost 3 bases and the V segment lost 2 bases, leaving 5 bases of the junction unmatched. CDR1 and CDR2 (germline): SGHNT, YYREEE (reference sequence). There are 14 residues in the CDR3. CDR3 DNA sequence: TGTGCCAGCAGCTTTCGGGGACAGTTCTACGAGCAGTACTTC. It specifies CASSFRGQFYEQYF.

The chain links TRBV20-1 to TRBJ1-1; 10 nucleotides align to TRBD1. The germline V gene encodes CDR1 DFQATT and CDR2 SNEGSKA (reference sequence). CDR3 length: 15 amino acids. Unmatched junction bases numbered 10, after V lost 2 bases and J lost 7 bases. The DNA of the CDR3 is TGCAGTGCTAGAACCCGGGCAGGACAGGGGGGTGAAGCTTTCTTT. The encoded protein is CSARTRAGQGGEAFF.

This rearrangement joins TRBV4-2 to TRBJ1-2; D call uncertain. Trimming stripped 1 base from V and 6 bases from J, with 12 bases between. Germline V gene data show CDR1 as LGHNA and CDR2 as YNFKEQ. The CDR3 consists of 14 residues. The CDR3 nucleotides read TGTGCCAGCAGCCAAGGGGTAGGGTGGGATGGCTACACCTTC. Translation: CASSQGVGWDGYTF.

This CDR3 reads CASSWENSNQPQHF. In DNA form, the CDR3 reads TGTGCCAGTAGTTGGGAGAATAGCAATCAGCCCCAGCATTTT. This rearrangement joins TRBV19 to TRBJ1-5; no clear D gene. The germline CDR1 and CDR2 sequences are LNHDA and SQIVND (reference sequence). This CDR3 comprises 14 residues. V lost 5 bases and J 0 bases, leaving 8 bases between the germline ends. The full variable domain, completed using reference TRBV19 and TRBJ1-5, is DGGITQSPKYLFRKEGQNVTLSCEQNLNHDAMYWYRQDPGQGLRLIYYSQIVNDFQKGDIAEGYSVSREKKESFPLTVTSAQKNPTAFYLCASSWENSNQPQHFGDGTRLSIL.

The chain employs TRBV7-2 and TRBJ2-1; D tentatively reads TRBD1 or TRBD2 (5 bases each). The ends were cut back, 2 bases at V and 6 bases at J, with 11 bases in the middle. The germline V gene encodes CDR1 SGHTA and CDR2 FQGNSA. CDR3 length equals 14 residues. The CDR3 DNA reads as TGTGCCAGCAGCTTAACAGGACTCACCAATGAGCAGTTCTTC. It translates to CASSLTGLTNEQFF. Full variable domain (remainder filled in from reference TRBV7-2 and TRBJ2-1): GAGVSQSPSNKVTEKGKDVELRCDPISGHTALYWYRQSLGQGLEFLIYFQGNSAPDKSGLPSDRFSAERTGGSVSTLTIQRTQQEDSAVYLCASSLTGLTNEQFFGPGTRLTVL.

The chain has TRBV30 and TRBJ2-2, with D perhaps matching TRBD2 (6 bases). V dropped 0 bases and J dropped 0 bases, with 14 bases sitting between them. Germline V gene sequence: CDR1 GTSNPN, CDR2 SVGIG (reference sequence). CDR3 length: 17 residues. The CDR3 DNA follows: TGTGCCTGGAGTGTACAATGGAGGGATCCGAACACCGGGGAGCTGTTTTTT. This translates into CAWSVQWRDPNTGELFF.

The chain employs TRBV2 and TRBJ2-7, with 9 bases identical to TRBD1. The junction had 5 bases not matched to a gene; V was cut back by 5 bases and J by 3 bases. CDR1 and CDR2 (germline): SNHLY, FYNNEI. The CDR3 consists of 14 residues. As DNA, the CDR3 is TGTGCCAGCAGTTACCGGGACAGGGTCTACGAGCAGTACTTC. The encoded protein is CASSYRDRVYEQYF.

This clonotype was recorded only once. The V gene is TRBV6-5, the J gene TRBJ2-7, with TRBD1 matching over 8 bases. CDR1 and CDR2 (germline): MNHEY, SVGAGI. The junction had 7 bases not matched to a gene; V was cut back by 5 bases and J by 4 bases. This CDR3 comprises 14 residues. The CDR3 coding sequence is TGTGCCAGCAGTCTTGACAGGGGCGATTACGAGCAGTACTTC. This encodes CASSLDRGDYEQYF.

The rearrangement links TRBV6-6 to TRBJ1-5; tentative D call: TRBD1 (6 bases). V lost 5 bases and J 7 bases, leaving 9 bases between the germline ends. The V gene's germline CDR1 is MNHNY and CDR2 SVGAGI (reference sequence). The CDR3 runs to 12 residues. The CDR3 nucleotides are TGTGCCAGCAGTAAACAGGGCCAGCCCCAGCATTTT. This translates into CASSKQGQPQHF.

This chain joins TRBV27 and TRBJ1-5, with 9 bases fitting TRBD1. The germline V gene has CDR1 MNHEY and CDR2 SMNVEV (reference sequence). J lost 6 bases, V lost 5 bases, and 8 bases had no gene match. The CDR3 covers 15 residues. The CDR3 reads CASSPKTGGGQPQHF. DNA of the CDR3: TGTGCCAGCAGTCCGAAGACAGGGGGGGGTCAGCCCCAGCATTTT.

This clonotype is a singleton in its sample. The chain links TRBV6-6 to TRBJ1-1; D unresolved. Germline assignment: CDR1 MNHNY and CDR2 SVGAGI (reference sequence). V lost 0 bases to trimming and J lost 0 bases, with 8 bases between them. This CDR3 is built from 15 residues. The CDR3 DNA is TGTGCCAGCAGTTACTCTGAGGCCCTGAACACTGAAGCTTTCTTT. It codes for CASSYSEALNTEAFF.

CDR3: CASSYIGEGPGELFF. CDR3 in DNA: TGTGCCAGCAGTTATATCGGAGAAGGACCCGGGGAGCTGTTTTTT. This chain uses TRBV6-6 with TRBJ2-2; no reliable D call. The CDR3 length is 15 residues. With 3 bases removed from V and 6 bases from J, the gap between germline ends came to 14 bases. The V gene's germline CDR1 is MNHNY and CDR2 SVGAGI (reference sequence).

A single count supports this clonotype. The chain combines TRBV30 with TRBJ1-5; D remains ambiguous. The CDR3 sequence is 17 residues long. Trimming took off 0 bases at V and 5 bases at J, with 20 bases between the two ends. Germline lookup yields CDR1 GTSNPN and CDR2 SVGIG (reference sequence). In DNA, the CDR3 is TGTGCCTGGAGTGTACCCGGTGGTTTTTTTTGGGATCAGCCCCAGCATTTT. It specifies CAWSVPGGFFWDQPQHF.

The chain couples TRBV5-1 to TRBJ1-2; no definite D call. Germline CDR1 is SGHRS and CDR2 is YFSETQ. Trimming cost V 3 bases and J 6 bases, with 12 bases left between them. CDR3 size: 13 residues. The CDR3 DNA reads as TGCGCCAGCAGCTCCCCCTGGGGAGATGGCTACACCTTC. This gives the protein CASSSPWGDGYTF.

J is TRBJ2-5 and V is TRBV7-2; 12 bases match TRBD1. The CDR3 covers 19 residues. Per the germline V gene, CDR1 is SGHTA and CDR2 is FQGNSA. V trimming: 1 base; J trimming: 0 bases; junction bases outside the gene matches: 9. The CDR3 DNA reads as TGTGCCAGCAGCTTAGTAGTGGGACAGGGGGCTTCTTACCAAGAGACCCAGTACTTC. Protein sequence: CASSLVVGQGASYQETQYF.

The CDR3 protein is CATSDPGPFSEQFF. The CDR3 DNA sequence: TGTGCCACCAGTGACCCGGGACCCTTCAGTGAGCAGTTCTTC. The rearrangement links TRBV24-1 to TRBJ2-1; D possibly matches TRBD1 or TRBD2 (5 bases each). Germline loops: CDR1 KGHDR, CDR2 SFDVKD. The CDR3 runs to 14 residues. V gave up 4 bases and J gave up 9 bases, with 15 bases separating them.

This sequence joins TRBV7-6 and TRBJ2-7, with 7 bases lining up with TRBD1. The junction had 5 bases not matched to a gene; V was cut back by 3 bases and J by 6 bases. CDR1 and CDR2 from the germline V gene are SGHVS and FNYEAQ. The CDR3 length is 13 residues. The CDR3 loop is CASSLGQPAEQYF. CDR3 bases: TGTGCCAGCAGCTTGGGACAGCCGGCCGAGCAGTACTTC.

The chain recombines TRBV4-3 with TRBJ1-2, with TRBD1 matching 7 bases. The CDR3 contains 13 residues. The ends lost 1 base at V and 6 bases at J; junction bases unmatched: 2. Germline V gene sequence: CDR1 LGHNA, CDR2 YSLEER. The CDR3 protein is CASSQAGGDGYTF. In DNA form, the CDR3 reads TGCGCCAGCAGCCAAGCAGGGGGAGATGGCTACACCTTC.

The chain recombines TRBV28 with TRBJ2-2, with a weak D call TRBD1 (6 bases). The germline V and J ends were trimmed by 4 bases and 13 bases, with 19 bases remaining between them. Germline CDR1 reads MDHEN; CDR2 reads SYDVKM. The CDR3 is made up of 14 amino acids. This chain's CDR3 is CASSSGDILGSLFF. CDR3 bases: TGTGCCAGCAGTTCCGGGGACATCCTGGGGTCGCTGTTTTTT. Full variable domain (outside the CDR3, taken from reference TRBV28 and TRBJ2-2): DVKVTQSSRYLVKRTGEKVFLECVQDMDHENMFWYRQDPGLGLRLIYFSYDVKMKEKGDIPEGYSVSREKKERFSLILESASTNQTSMYLCASSSGDILGSLFFGEGSRLTVL.

The chain uses TRBV2 and TRBJ2-1; 10 nucleotides line up with TRBD2. V trimming: 5 bases; J trimming: 8 bases; junction bases outside the gene matches: 12. This CDR3 contains 16 residues. Per the germline V gene, CDR1 is SNHLY and CDR2 is FYNNEI. CDR3: CASSFGAGGRIDEQFF. CDR3 nucleotides: TGTGCCAGCAGTTTTGGAGCGGGGGGGCGAATTGATGAGCAGTTCTTC.

This clonotype was recorded once. The chain has TRBV3-1 and TRBJ2-7, with D perhaps matching TRBD2 (5 bases). Per the germline V gene, CDR1 is LGHDT and CDR2 is YNNKEL (reference sequence). The CDR3 spans 15 residues. V lost 3 bases and J lost 0, with 12 bases in between. In DNA form, the CDR3 reads TGTGCCAGCAGCCACAATACGGGGAGCTCCTACGAGCAGTACTTC. Translation gives CASSHNTGSSYEQYF.